Described below is a single T cell receptor (beta chain) sequence and its context. This clone was seen a single time. This clone's antigen is unknown. One base away there is no much larger clone; base qualities are not given. These data belong to a study of cytomegalovirus exposure and HLA in healthy donors (TCRdb year 2017). A note on the overall study: The roughly 670 repertoires of the first cohort and the 110 or so validation repertoires were produced on the same platform, according to a later analysis. The study was designed to test whether signatures of past pathogen exposure could be identified by cataloging public T cell receptors. A separate validation cohort of roughly 120 different subjects was used in addition to the roughly 700-subject first cohort. High-throughput TCR immunosequencing, statistical association of individual TCRs with disease status, and machine learning were combined to predict cytomegalovirus infection status. General conclusions and limits of the study: Of the cluster scores, approximately 95% were above 0 in a later analysis, which found that TCRs clustered in the first cohort also tended to co-occur in the roughly 130 validation repertoires. In vitro tests confirmed that a few of the cytomegalovirus-associated TCR beta chains recognize cytomegalovirus antigens. A later analysis had no HLA typing for the validation cohort, so co-occurrence there was scored across all 130 or so repertoires. The study gave a list of 150 to 200 TCR beta chains associated with cytomegalovirus. The authors suggested that the approach could potentially be extended to other disease states and immunological phenotypes. The classifier was reported to diagnose cytomegalovirus status with high specificity and sensitivity in both the original cohort and the validation cohort. Across donors, most TCR sequences were observed very rarely, whereas some public TCRs were present in many individuals.

The donors belonged to the validation cohort of about 110 subjects, which was separate from the approximately 680-subject first cohort. CDR1 SGHAT and CDR2 FQNNGV were looked up in the germline V gene. V and J are truncated by 6 bases and 0 bases respectively, leaving an intervening sequence of 15 bases. From cysteine to phenylalanine, the CDR3 is 15 amino acids long. Here the CDR3 DNA is all that survives: 45 bases in frame from base 1. The library was made by the immunoSEQ multiplex PCR assay. In the authors' own workflow: A statistical classification framework was built to diagnose cytomegalovirus status from the catalog of TCR beta chain sequences. TCRdb took this table from immuneACCESS and kept in-frame rearrangements with V and J called. Such tables lack part of the clones; where checked against another copy, unresolved V genes explain under half of the gap, and the rest is unexplained. D and trimming were read from the DNA, whereas the V and J calls and clone size are those reported in that table. The sample contains roughly 130,000 clones, approximately 91% of them found a single time. The ten most abundant clones make up 1.4% to 1.5% of the sample.

The TCR originated in a man under 40 in good health and CMV-seronegative. The chain employs TRBV11-2 and TRBJ2-7; the D gene remains uncertain. The sequenced sample consisted of PBMCs. The CDR3 reads CASSLGAILSYEQYF. Read as DNA, the sequence is TGTGCCAGCAGTCTCGGTGCCATCCTCTCCTACGAGCAGTACTTC.